This TCR beta chain was profiled in a study of T cell responses to AZD1222 COVID-19 vaccine. General study results and limits: After the peak T cell response, and only then, were repertoires sampled. Baseline serostatus was positive in only six AZD1222 recipients. Reports indicate that nearly half of spike-specific TCRs are directed at unmutated variant regions. With two AZD1222 doses given, Spike-specific TCR breadth and depth both rose.

About this clone itself: Antigen specificity is unknown.

CDR3 length: 18 residues. J gave up 7 bases and V 0 bases, and 16 bases lay outside the gene matches. The germline gives CDR1 GTSNPN, CDR2 SVGIG (reference sequence). Using immunoSEQ multiplex PCR, the repertoire was profiled, and TCRdb retains in-frame clones only, with some absent. Of fewer than 200,000 clones listed, 85% to 90% are singletons. The sample in question was peripheral blood, obtained 28 days after the second dose of the MenACWY control vaccine. The chain links TRBV30 to TRBJ1-3; 9 positions match TRBD1. The receptor's source is an adult who received the MenACWY meningococcal vaccine as a control. The CDR3: CAWSVAGSPGQGINTIYF. CDR3 DNA: TGTGCCTGGAGTGTAGCCGGTTCTCCAGGACAGGGGATTAACACCATATATTTT.